This T cell receptor (beta chain) was sequenced during a study of identical twins. In this sample, this clonotype turned up a few times. The junction had 14 bases not matched to a gene; V was cut back by 5 bases and J by 8 bases. Germline CDR1 is PRHDT and CDR2 is FYEKMQ (reference sequence). CDR3 length equals 16 residues. TCRdb re-analysed the 5' RACE reads in MiXCR, keeping a single row per CDR3 protein. The sample holds approximately 300,000 distinct CDR3 sequences, 8.5% to 9.5% seen once. The sample was also linked to a second study, of yellow fever vaccine responses in identical twins.

The sequencing input was CD8+ T cells sorted from blood. The V gene is TRBV13, the J gene TRBJ1-2; TRBD1 matches 10 bases. The receptor was derived from a woman younger than 35 in good health. CDR3 loop: CASSPRQGATTKGYTF. DNA of the CDR3: TGTGCCAGCAGCCCCAGACAGGGGGCGACGACTAAGGGCTACACCTTC. The full variable domain, with the rest looked up from reference TRBV13 and TRBJ1-2, is AAGVIQSPRHLIKEKRETATLKCYPIPRHDTVYWYQQGPGQDPQFLISFYEKMQSDKGSIPDRFSAQQFSDYHSELNMSSLELGDSALYFCASSPRQGATTKGYTFGSGTRLTVV.